This T cell receptor beta chain was identified in a study of blood T cell repertoires in COVID-19. The overall study: Samples of COVID-19 (acute and convalescent) were obtained from the United States, Italy and Spain. The analysed material was cDNA or gDNA that came from T cells, B-cell-depleted T cells, or PBMCs.

The trim removed 4 bases at V and 3 bases at J, leaving 11 bases unmatched. The CDR3 extends over 17 amino acids. CDR1 and CDR2 from the germline V gene are SGDLS and YYNGEE. In the original processing: Cell counts per sample came from amplifying reference gene primers. Sequencing used immunoSEQ multiplex PCR; TCRdb keeps in-frame clones, though not all of them. V, J and clone size are those of that table, while D and trimming were read from the DNA. The data contain almost 200,000 clones, roughly nine tenths of them seen just once; the ten biggest clones take up 0.6% to 0.9%. This TCR derives from a woman aged 65 to 85 with acute or convalescent COVID-19. Material: peripheral blood. The chain joins TRBV9 to TRBJ2-3, with TRBD1 matching over 10 bases. This CDR3 reads CASSPAATGGRTDTQYF. CDR3 nucleotides: TGTGCCAGCAGCCCCGCGGCGACAGGGGGCAGGACAGATACGCAGTATTTT.